Below, 18 T cell receptor beta chains from the same sample are listed, as sequenced in a study of identical twins. TCRdb reprocessed the 5' RACE reads via MiXCR and lists one record per CDR3 protein. The sample yields roughly 690,000 distinct CDR3 sequences, around 6% seen once. The sequencing sample was made of naive T cells sorted from blood. These receptors all stem from a man younger than 35 in good health.

This clonotype has just a few counts. This chain uses TRBV3-1 with TRBJ2-7; 12 bases are a match to TRBD2. This CDR3 is 16 amino acids long. J was trimmed by 1 base and V by 5 bases; bases with no gene match: 6. The V gene's germline CDR1 is LGHDT and CDR2 YNNKEL (reference sequence). The CDR3 DNA reads as TGTGCCAGCAGCACGACTAGCGGGAGTAGTTCCTACGAGCAGTACTTC. It codes for CASSTTSGSSSYEQYF.

This clonotype occurred many times. The chain couples TRBV20-1 to TRBJ1-2; D unclear. CDR1 DFQATT and CDR2 SNEGSKA come from the germline V gene (reference sequence). This CDR3 contains 16 residues. Trimming removed 0 bases at V and 4 bases at J, with 18 bases between. CDR3 DNA sequence: TGCAGTGCTAGAGATCTTAGAGCGGAGCCGGGCTATGGCTACACCTTC. Translation: CSARDLRAEPGYGYTF.

This clonotype came up many times. The chain uses TRBV2 and TRBJ2-5, with D unresolved. The CDR3 extends over 10 amino acids. Trimming took off 7 bases at V and 5 bases at J, with 5 bases between the two ends. Per germline, CDR1 SNHLY and CDR2 FYNNEI. The CDR3 DNA reads TGTGCCAGCATCTTTGAGACCCAGTACTTC. It codes for CASIFETQYF. Full variable domain (outside the CDR3, taken from reference TRBV2 and TRBJ2-5): EPEVTQTPSHQVTQMGQEVILRCVPISNHLYFYWYRQILGQKVEFLVSFYNNEISEKSEIFDDQFSVERPDGSNFTLKIRSTKLEDSAMYFCASIFETQYFGPGTRLLVL.

This clonotype was counted at least ten times. V is TRBV5-1 and J is TRBJ1-3; no definite D call. V was cut by 0 bases and J by 0 bases, with 7 bases left in between. Germline loops: CDR1 SGHRS, CDR2 YFSETQ. This CDR3 has 15 amino acids. The CDR3 region is CASSLVGDSGNTIYF. Here the CDR3 DNA reads TGCGCCAGCAGCTTGGTCGGAGACTCTGGAAACACCATATATTTT.

This clonotype has ten or more counts. The genes are TRBV20-1 and TRBJ2-7; TRBD1 matches at 11 bases. Trimming took 6 bases from V and 4 from J; bases not matched to a gene: 8. Per germline, CDR1 DFQATT and CDR2 SNEGSKA (reference sequence). The length of the CDR3 is 14 residues. CDR3 in amino acids: CSAYSGTGGYEQYF. The CDR3 nucleotides are TGCAGTGCGTACTCCGGGACAGGGGGTTACGAGCAGTACTTC.

The sample holds many counts of this clonotype. J is TRBJ1-2 and V is TRBV12-3 or TRBV12-4; 11 bases map to TRBD1. V shed 4 bases and J 4 bases; nucleotides not matched to a gene: 2. This CDR3 region has 14 residues. The CDR3 DNA is TGTGCCAGCAGTTGGGGGACAGGGGGCTATGGCTACACCTTC. Protein product: CASSWGTGGYGYTF.

This clonotype was picked up many times. This rearrangement joins TRBV15 to TRBJ2-7; no definite D call. The CDR3 consists of 15 residues. The germline V gene encodes CDR1 LNHNV and CDR2 YYDKDF (reference sequence). Trimming stripped 0 bases from V and 2 bases from J, with 11 bases between. The CDR3 bases are TGTGCCACCAGCAGAGATCTGGGCATCCCCTACGAGCAGTACGTC. Its translation: CATSRDLGIPYEQYV.

A few counts support this clonotype. The rearrangement joins TRBV7-6 to TRBJ2-5; 12 nucleotides line up with TRBD2. Trimming at V came to 2 bases and at J to 5 bases, leaving 3 bases not matched to a gene. In germline, CDR1 is SGHVS, CDR2 FNYEAQ. The length of the CDR3 is 15 residues. The CDR3 bases are TGTGCCAGCAGCTTACCCGGGACTAGCGGGGAGACCCAGTACTTC. Its protein product is CASSLPGTSGETQYF.

This clonotype has at least ten counts. The gene calls are TRBV27 and TRBJ2-1, with TRBD2 matching over 11 bases. Trimming took 8 bases from V and 2 from J; bases not matched to a gene: 2. This CDR3 comprises 14 residues. Germline V gives CDR1 MNHEY, CDR2 SMNVEV (reference sequence). The CDR3 DNA is TGTGCCAGCGGGGGACTAGCGGCCTACAATGAGCAGTTCTTC. Encoded protein: CASGGLAAYNEQFF.

This clonotype was found many times. The J gene is TRBJ2-5, the V gene TRBV12-3 or TRBV12-4; the match to TRBD1 covers 7 bases. Trimming took 1 base from V and 3 from J; bases not matched to a gene: 5. The CDR3 extends over 15 amino acids. CDR3 sequence (DNA): TGTGCCAGCAGTTTAGTCGGGACAGCTAAAGAGACCCAGTACTTC. Translating it yields CASSLVGTAKETQYF.

This clonotype was detected only a few times. This chain links TRBV30 with TRBJ2-5; TRBD1 matches 7 bases. This CDR3 is 14 amino acids long. V was pared by 0 bases and J by 5 bases, with 6 bases of the junction left unmatched. The germline gives CDR1 GTSNPN, CDR2 SVGIG (reference sequence). The CDR3 spells CAWSVEGAGETQYF. In DNA form, the CDR3 reads TGTGCCTGGAGTGTCGAGGGGGCTGGGGAGACCCAGTACTTC.

The chain carries TRBV4-1 and TRBJ1-2; D may be TRBD1 (5 bases). This CDR3 is 14 amino acids long. Germline V gives CDR1 MGHRA, CDR2 YSYEKL. The germline V and J ends were trimmed by 1 base and 4 bases, with 10 bases remaining between them. CDR3 in DNA: TGCGCCAGCAGCCAAGTCTTCGGGACCTATGGCTACACCTTC. Translating gives CASSQVFGTYGYTF.

Ten or more counts support this clonotype. The rearrangement uses TRBV12-3 or TRBV12-4 and TRBJ2-3; D ambiguous. Trimming left V 5 bases short and J 1 base short, with 13 bases between. This CDR3 region has 15 residues. The CDR3, as DNA: TGTGCCAGCAGTATTGCAGCAGACGGCACAGATACGCAGTATTTT. Its translation is CASSIAADGTDTQYF.

The table lists this clonotype with many counts. The rearrangement joins TRBV4-3 to TRBJ2-3, with 10 bases identical to TRBD2. The CDR3 runs 17 residues. V trimming: 1 base; J trimming: 2 bases; junction bases outside the gene matches: 6. The germline V gene has CDR1 LGHNA and CDR2 YSLEER. The CDR3 bases are TGCGCCAGCAGCCAAGTTAGAGCGGGAGGGCCCACAGATACGCAGTATTTT. This sequence encodes CASSQVRAGGPTDTQYF.

This clonotype was picked up many times. The chain joins TRBV2 to TRBJ2-7; possibly TRBD1 or TRBD2 for D (5 bases each). The CDR3 loop spans 13 amino acids. The germline V and J ends were trimmed by 6 bases and 4 bases, with 13 bases remaining between them. Germline V lookup: CDR1 SNHLY, CDR2 FYNNEI. The CDR3 reads CASSEGLSYEQYV. The DNA for the CDR3 is TGTGCCAGCAGCGAGGGGCTATCTTACGAGCAGTACGTC.

This clonotype was detected only a few times. J is TRBJ1-2 and V is TRBV7-9; no definite D call. The CDR3 totals 14 residues. V lost 5 bases and J lost 7, with 17 bases in between. Looked up from germline, CDR1 is SEHNR and CDR2 is FQNEAQ (reference sequence). This chain's CDR3 is CASSTTNTDGGYTF. In DNA form, the CDR3 reads TGTGCCAGCAGCACCACGAATACCGACGGTGGCTACACCTTC.

A few counts support this clonotype. The rearrangement uses TRBV29-1 and TRBJ2-5, with a tentative D call TRBD2 (6 bases). Trimming removed 0 bases at V and 3 bases at J, with 14 bases between. The CDR3 extends over 15 amino acids. Germline V lookup: CDR1 SQVTM, CDR2 ANQGSEA. The DNA for the CDR3 is TGCAGCGTTGAAGATACCGGGGGAGTAGAAGAGACCCAGTACTTC. It codes for CSVEDTGGVEETQYF.

This rearrangement joins TRBV2 to TRBJ2-1, with a tentative D call TRBD2 (5 bases). The germline V gene encodes CDR1 SNHLY and CDR2 FYNNEI. CDR3 length equals 14 residues. The V and J ends lost 2 bases and 10 bases respectively, with 15 bases between them. CDR3 DNA sequence: TGTGCCAGCAGTGAAAGGCTCCTGAGGGTGGAGCAGTTCTTC. Its protein is CASSERLLRVEQFF.